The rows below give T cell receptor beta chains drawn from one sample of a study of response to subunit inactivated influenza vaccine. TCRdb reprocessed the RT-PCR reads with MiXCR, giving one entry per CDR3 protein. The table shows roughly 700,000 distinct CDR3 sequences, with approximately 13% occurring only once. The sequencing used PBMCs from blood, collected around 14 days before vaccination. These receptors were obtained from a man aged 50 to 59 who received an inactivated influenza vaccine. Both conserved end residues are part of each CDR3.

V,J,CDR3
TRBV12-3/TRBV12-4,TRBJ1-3,CASSLGGGWNTIYF
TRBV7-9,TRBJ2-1,CASSFPTAGGLYNEQFF
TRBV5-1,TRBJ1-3,CASSLDRGKGNTISF
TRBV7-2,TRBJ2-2,CASSLTFVRGTGELFF
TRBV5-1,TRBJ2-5,CASSLAFVGRETQYF
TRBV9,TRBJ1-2,CASSATPGTAYGYTF
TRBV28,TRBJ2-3,CASSWTGFYTQYF
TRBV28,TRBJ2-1,CASSRDLNEQFF
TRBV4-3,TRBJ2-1,CASSQDGPSGVSSYNEQFF
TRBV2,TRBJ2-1,CASSGTSGRTGRNEQFF
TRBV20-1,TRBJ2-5,CSAHDRLGNQETQYF
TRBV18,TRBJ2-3,CASSPRGATDTQYF
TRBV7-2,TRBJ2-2,CASSFGRAKNTGELFF
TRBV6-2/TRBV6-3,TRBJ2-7,CASSYSRRWGYYEQYF
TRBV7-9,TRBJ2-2,CASQIWTRLTGELFF
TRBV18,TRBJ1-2,CASSPGDYGYTF
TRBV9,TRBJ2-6,CASSQAGQGVSGANVLTF
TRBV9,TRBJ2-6,CASSVFSETSYSGANVLTF
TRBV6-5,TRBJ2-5,CASSYREGETQYF
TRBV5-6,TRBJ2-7,CASSLLTSGGREQYF
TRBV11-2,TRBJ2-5,CASSLVAFQGETQYF
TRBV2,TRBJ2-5,CASRGPFGSQETQYF
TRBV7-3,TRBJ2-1,CASSLSGASGAEGEQFF
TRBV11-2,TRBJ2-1,CASSSGTGGWNEQFF
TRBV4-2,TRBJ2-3,CASSHTSGQATDTQYF
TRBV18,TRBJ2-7,CASSPDPGLVTGYEQYF
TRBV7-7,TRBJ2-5,CASSTHRDETGETQYF
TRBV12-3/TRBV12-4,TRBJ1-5,CASSASVPVPNQPQHF
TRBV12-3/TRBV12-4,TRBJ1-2,CASSLSSGTSSGYTF
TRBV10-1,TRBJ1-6,CASSSGPNSPLHF
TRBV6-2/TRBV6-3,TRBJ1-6,CASSYYRDRGPPLHF
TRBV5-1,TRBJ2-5,CASSWGDRDGETQYF
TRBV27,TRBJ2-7,CASSREDTAAYEQYF
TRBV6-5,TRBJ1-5,CASSYRGPGVNQPQHF
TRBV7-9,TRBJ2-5,CASSLRDAKETQYF
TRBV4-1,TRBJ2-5,CASSQVPAGEETQYF